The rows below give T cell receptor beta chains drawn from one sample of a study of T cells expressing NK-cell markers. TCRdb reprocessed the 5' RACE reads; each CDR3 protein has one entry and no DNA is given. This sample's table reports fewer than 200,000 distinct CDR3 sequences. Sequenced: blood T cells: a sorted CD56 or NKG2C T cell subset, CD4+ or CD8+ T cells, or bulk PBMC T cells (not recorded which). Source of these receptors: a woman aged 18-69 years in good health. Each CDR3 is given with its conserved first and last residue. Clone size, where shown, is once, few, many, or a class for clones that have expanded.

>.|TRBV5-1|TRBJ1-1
CASSKDRSEAFF
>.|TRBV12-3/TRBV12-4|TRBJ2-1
CASSLAGLSYNEQFF
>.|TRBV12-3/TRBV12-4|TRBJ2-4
CASSLGLAGEYF
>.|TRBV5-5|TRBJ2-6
CASSLGVSRSGANVLTF
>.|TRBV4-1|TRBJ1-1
CASSQDPGWTEAFF
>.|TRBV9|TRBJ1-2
CASSVGRGTAGYTF
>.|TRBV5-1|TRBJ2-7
CASSPGGWGYEQYF
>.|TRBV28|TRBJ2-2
CASRKQGSGNTGELFF
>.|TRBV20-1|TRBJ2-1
CSARLAGSYNEQFF
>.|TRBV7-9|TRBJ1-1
CASSTGQGRRGEAFF
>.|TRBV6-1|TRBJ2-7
CASTSGSGYEQYF
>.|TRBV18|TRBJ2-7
CASSVMGDWDEQYF
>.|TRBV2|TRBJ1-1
CASSGQGVNTEAFF
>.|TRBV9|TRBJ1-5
CASSPRGGVNQPQHF
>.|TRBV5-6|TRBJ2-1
CASSLVPESSYNEQFF
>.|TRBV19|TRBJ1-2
CASSVFMGGYTF
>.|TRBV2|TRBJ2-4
CASSSGLAEQYF
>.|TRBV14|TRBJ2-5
CASSQGVVGETQYF
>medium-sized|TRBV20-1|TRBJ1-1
CSAMGHANTEAFF
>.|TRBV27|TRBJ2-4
CASSLSYEGQGANIQYF
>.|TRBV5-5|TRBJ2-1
CASSLDLAGGPFEQFF
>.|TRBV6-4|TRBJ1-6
CASSVGGDFSPLHF
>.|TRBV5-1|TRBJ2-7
CASSYQPVYEQYF
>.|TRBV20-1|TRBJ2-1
CSALTGAAYNEQFF
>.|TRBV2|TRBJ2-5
CASRSPAGGGEETQYF
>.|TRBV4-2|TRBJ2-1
CASSQEAGGGGYNEQFF
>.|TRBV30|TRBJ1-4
CAWSGGTGRKEKLFF
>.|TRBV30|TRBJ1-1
CAWVRGVAEAFF
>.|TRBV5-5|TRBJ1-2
CASSSTTGHRDYGYTF
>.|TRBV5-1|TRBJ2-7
CASSFGLAKSSYEQYF
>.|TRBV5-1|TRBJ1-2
CASSLGDRRTNYGYTF
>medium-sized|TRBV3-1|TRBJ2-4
CASSQEGTSGSLNIQYF
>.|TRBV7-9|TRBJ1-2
CASSPLNGGYTF
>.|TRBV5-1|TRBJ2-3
CASSLGTSGRLTDTQYF
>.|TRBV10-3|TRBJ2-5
CAISGRTDPGETQYF
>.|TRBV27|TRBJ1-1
CASSLIQGNTEAFF
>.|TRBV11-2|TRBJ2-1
CASSPLDGAGVHEQFF